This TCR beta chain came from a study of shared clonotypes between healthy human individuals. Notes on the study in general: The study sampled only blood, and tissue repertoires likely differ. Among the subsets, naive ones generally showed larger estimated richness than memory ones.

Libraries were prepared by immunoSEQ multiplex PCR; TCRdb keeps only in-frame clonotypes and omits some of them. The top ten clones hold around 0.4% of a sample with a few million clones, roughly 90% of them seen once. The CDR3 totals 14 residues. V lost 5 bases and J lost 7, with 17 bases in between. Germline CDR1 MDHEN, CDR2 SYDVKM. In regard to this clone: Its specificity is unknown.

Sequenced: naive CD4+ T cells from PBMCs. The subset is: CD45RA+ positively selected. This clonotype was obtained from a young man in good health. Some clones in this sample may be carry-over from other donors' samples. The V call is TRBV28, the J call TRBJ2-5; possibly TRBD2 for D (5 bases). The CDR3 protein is CASSKSAIGGTQYF. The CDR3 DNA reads TGTGCCAGCAGTAAATCGGCCATCGGAGGGACCCAGTACTTC.